These T cell receptor beta chains were read from a single sample in a study of T cell responses to AZD1222 COVID-19 vaccine. Some clones are missing from TCRdb's copy, which holds only in-frame ones; the method was immunoSEQ multiplex PCR. Of approximately 120,000 clones listed, about 87% are singletons. The input for sequencing was peripheral blood, taken 28 days after the second AZD1222 dose. Receptors originate from an adult who received the AZD1222 COVID-19 vaccine. Both conserved end residues are part of each CDR3. The D gene is left open where the match is weak. Rows may omit the clone size; those that give it use once, few, many or a size class.

clone size	D gene	V gene	J gene	CDR3 protein	CDR3 DNA
NA	NA	TRBV6-5	TRBJ1-2	CASTLRGASPRGYTF	TGTGCCAGCACCCTAAGGGGAGCGTCCCCTAGGGGCTACACCTTC
NA	NA	TRBV19	TRBJ1-2	CASSKDGNYGYTF	TGTGCCAGTAGTAAGGACGGGAACTATGGCTACACCTTC
NA	NA	TRBV7-9	TRBJ2-4	CASSSPPSRDIQYF	TGTGCCAGCAGCTCCCCACCAAGTCGGGACATTCAGTACTTC
NA	NA	TRBV12-3/TRBV12-4	TRBJ1-6	CASSLGADSPLHF	TGTGCCAGCAGTTTGGGGGCAGATTCACCCCTCCACTTT
NA	NA	TRBV4-2	TRBJ1-2	CASSQGGYTF	TGTGCCAGCAGCCAGGGTGGCTACACCTTC
NA	NA	TRBV11-2	TRBJ1-5	CASSFGRGNQPQHF	TGTGCCAGCAGCTTCGGGAGGGGCAATCAGCCCCAGCATTTT
NA	TRBD1	TRBV28	TRBJ2-1	CASSLGTGGRYNEQFF	TGTGCCAGCAGTTTAGGGACAGGGGGAAGGTACAATGAGCAGTTCTTC
NA	TRBD2	TRBV27	TRBJ2-1	CASSLLQGLAGAEQFF	TGTGCCAGCAGTTTGCTACAGGGACTAGCGGGAGCTGAGCAGTTCTTC
NA	TRBD1	TRBV9	TRBJ2-1	CASSPRDRVFGEQFF	TGTGCCAGCAGCCCCCGGGACAGGGTTTTTGGTGAGCAGTTCTTC
few	NA	TRBV29-1	TRBJ2-1	CSVFIAGNEQFF	TGCAGCGTCTTCATTGCGGGTAATGAGCAGTTCTTC
NA	NA	TRBV6-1	TRBJ2-6	CASIEGSGANVLTF	TGTGCCAGCATTGAAGGGTCAGGGGCCAACGTCCTGACTTTC
NA	NA	TRBV7-8	TRBJ2-3	CASTAMRLRADTQYF	TGTGCCAGCACCGCTATGAGACTGCGTGCAGATACGCAGTATTTT
NA	TRBD2	TRBV7-8	TRBJ2-7	CASSPAFGGGSYEQYF	TGTGCCAGCAGCCCGGCCTTCGGCGGGGGCTCCTACGAGCAGTACTTC
NA	NA	TRBV27	TRBJ1-5	CASSPLSNQPQHF	TGTGCCAGCAGTCCTCTTAGCAATCAGCCCCAGCATTTT
NA	NA	TRBV23-1	TRBJ2-7	CASSQAAYEQYF	TGCGCCAGCAGTCAAGCCGCCTACGAGCAGTACTTC
NA	NA	TRBV7-8	TRBJ1-4	CASTRARTATNEKLFF	TGTGCCAGCACTCGGGCCAGGACTGCGACCAATGAAAAACTGTTTTTT
NA	NA	TRBV6-8	TRBJ2-7	CASGDDVGDWGYEQYF	TGTGCCAGCGGCGACGATGTCGGGGATTGGGGCTACGAGCAGTACTTC
NA	NA	TRBV4-3	TRBJ2-7	CASSRERQGSDEQYF	TGCGCCAGCAGCCGGGAGCGGCAGGGGTCCGACGAGCAGTACTTC
few	NA	TRBV30	TRBJ1-3	CASLSRGGDGNTIYF	TGTGCCTCTTTGAGTCGGGGAGGAGATGGAAACACCATATATTTT
NA	TRBD1	TRBV11-3	TRBJ2-1	CASSLGQGTYNEQFF	TGTGCCAGCAGCTTGGGACAGGGCACCTACAATGAGCAGTTCTTC
NA	NA	TRBV10-3	TRBJ1-3	CAISGTAQRNTIYF	TGTGCCATCAGCGGGACCGCGCAAAGAAACACCATATATTTT
NA	NA	TRBV7-2	TRBJ2-7	CASSLTLVREQYF	TGTGCCAGCAGCTTAACCCTAGTCAGGGAGCAGTACTTC
NA	NA	TRBV7-3	TRBJ2-1	CASSFRQADEQFF	TGTGCCAGCAGCTTCCGACAGGCCGATGAGCAGTTCTTC
NA	NA	TRBV20-1	TRBJ1-5	CSASLQPNQPQHF	TGCAGTGCTAGTTTACAGCCAAATCAGCCCCAGCATTTT
few	TRBD1	TRBV2	TRBJ2-7	CASTEGQGPYF	TGTGCCAGCACCGAAGGACAGGGGCCGTACTTC
NA	NA	TRBV5-6	TRBJ2-5	CASSFKTEAQETQYF	TGTGCCAGCAGCTTTAAGACGGAGGCGCAAGAGACCCAGTACTTC
once	TRBD1	TRBV9	TRBJ2-5	CASSVAPGQGQETQYF	TGTGCCAGCAGCGTAGCGCCGGGACAGGGACAAGAGACCCAGTACTTC
NA	NA	TRBV27	TRBJ1-1	CASTGGMNTEAFF	TGTGCCAGCACCGGAGGGATGAACACTGAAGCTTTCTTT
NA	TRBD2	TRBV19	TRBJ2-1	CATMGGFNEQFF	TGTGCTACTATGGGGGGGTTCAATGAGCAGTTCTTC
NA	TRBD1	TRBV7-2	TRBJ1-1	CASSLQGATEAFF	TGTGCCAGCAGCCTACAGGGGGCCACTGAAGCTTTCTTT
NA	NA	TRBV6-5	TRBJ1-2	CASSSSRIKLISGYTF	TGTGCCAGCAGTTCTTCCAGGATAAAGCTGATAAGTGGCTACACCTTC
NA	NA	TRBV13	TRBJ1-3	CASSFLTQGGGSGNTIYF	TGTGCCAGCAGCTTTCTAACGCAGGGCGGAGGGTCTGGAAACACCATATATTTT
NA	TRBD1	TRBV6-2/TRBV6-3	TRBJ2-2	CASSSGTGVTGELFF	TGTGCCAGCAGCTCCGGGACAGGGGTCACCGGGGAGCTGTTTTTT
NA	TRBD2	TRBV4-1	TRBJ2-3	CASSQGLARLDTQYF	TGCGCCAGCAGCCAGGGACTAGCGCGTTTAGATACGCAGTATTTT